This entry concerns a single TCR beta chain. PCR involved 60 Vbeta and 13 Jbeta primers. Assay: immunoSEQ multiplex PCR; the TCRdb copy retains only in-frame clones and omits some. The data contain some 190,000 clones, roughly a tenth of them seen just once; the ten biggest clones take up 1% to 1.5%. These data are taken from a study of cytomegalovirus exposure and HLA in healthy donors. The germline V gene encodes CDR1 SGHRS and CDR2 YFSETQ. The trim removed 0 bases at V and 4 bases at J, leaving 5 bases unmatched. The CDR3 spans 15 residues. Input material: PBMCs. This sequence joins TRBV5-1 and TRBJ1-2; 8 positions agree with TRBD1. The receptor was isolated from a woman in her twenties or thirties in good health and CMV-seropositive. DNA for the CDR3: TGCGCCAGCAGCTTGGAGTCAGGGGGCGCCTATGGCTACACCTTC. It codes for CASSLESGGAYGYTF.